This T cell receptor beta chain is from a study of blood T cell repertoires in COVID-19. The wider study: The United States, Italy and Spain supplied acute and convalescent COVID-19 samples.

Adults between about 18 and 89 years of age took part from about two dozen US areas. Membership in each cohort depended on participant-reported clinical history. Under the authors' procedure: Nucleated cell number was recorded as an estimate derived from reference gene primer amplification. The data were produced by immunoSEQ multiplex PCR, yet TCRdb's version contains in-frame clones alone and is incomplete. That table gives V, J and clone size, and the DNA gave D and trimming. The sample contains 150,000 or so clones, approximately 87% of which appear only once. The V end lost 5 bases, the J end lost 3 bases, and 17 bases lay between the germline ends. Germline V lookup: CDR1 SGHTA, CDR2 FQGNSA. The CDR3 is 16 residues long.

The sequenced sample consisted of PBMCs or T cells enriched from blood (not recorded which). This clonotype originated in a woman in her 30s with acute COVID-19. The chain links TRBV7-2 to TRBJ1-3; the D gene is possibly TRBD1 (6 bases). CDR3 in amino acids: CASSLQGQLLGNTIYF. CDR3 DNA sequence: TGTGCCAGCAGCCTCCAGGGACAATTACTTGGAAACACCATATATTTT.